Listed below are T cell receptor beta chains from one sample, sequenced in a study of blood T cell repertoires in COVID-19. Some clones are missing from TCRdb's copy, which holds only in-frame ones; the method was immunoSEQ multiplex PCR. The table lists around 220,000 clones, roughly 87% of them singletons. The specimen sequenced was PBMCs or T cells enriched from blood (not recorded which). The receptors were sampled from a woman younger than 45 with acute COVID-19. CDR3s include the opening cysteine and the closing phenylalanine or tryptophan. The order of the fields is J gene, V gene, clone size, CDR3 length, D gene, CDR3 protein, CDR3 DNA. D genes are given only for firm matches. The size of a clone is reported for some rows only, either as once, few or many, or as a class for expanded clones.

j_gene: TRBJ1-2; v_gene: TRBV19; abundance: NA; len: 13; d_gene: NA; CDR3aa: CASSISDSYGYTF; CDR3nt: TGTGCCAGTAGTATCTCGGACAGCTATGGCTACACCTTC
j_gene: TRBJ1-6; v_gene: TRBV3-1/TRBV3-2; abundance: NA; len: 16; d_gene: TRBD1; CDR3aa: CASSHYARGTNSPLHF; CDR3nt: TGTGCCAGCAGCCACTACGCCAGGGGGACAAACTCACCCCTCCACTTT
j_gene: TRBJ2-1; v_gene: TRBV5-6; abundance: once; len: 15; d_gene: TRBD2; CDR3aa: CASRGPSGGYNEQFF; CDR3nt: TGTGCCAGCAGGGGGCCTAGCGGGGGCTACAATGAGCAGTTCTTC
j_gene: TRBJ2-5; v_gene: TRBV5-4; abundance: NA; len: 14; d_gene: TRBD1; CDR3aa: CASSWGQGQETQYF; CDR3nt: TGTGCCAGCAGCTGGGGACAGGGGCAAGAGACCCAGTACTTC
j_gene: TRBJ2-2; v_gene: TRBV5-1; abundance: NA; len: 18; d_gene: NA; CDR3aa: CASSLELQATGDTGELFF; CDR3nt: TGCGCCAGCAGCTTGGAATTACAGGCCACTGGGGACACCGGGGAGCTGTTTTTT
j_gene: TRBJ1-4; v_gene: TRBV25-1; abundance: NA; len: 15; d_gene: NA; CDR3aa: CASSEWRGTNEKLFF; CDR3nt: TGTGCCAGCAGTGAATGGAGGGGAACTAATGAAAAACTGTTTTTT
j_gene: TRBJ1-2; v_gene: TRBV27; abundance: NA; len: 13; d_gene: TRBD1; CDR3aa: CASSPRGLGGYTF; CDR3nt: TGTGCCAGCAGTCCCAGGGGGTTAGGTGGCTACACCTTC
j_gene: TRBJ2-4; v_gene: TRBV7-2; abundance: NA; len: 16; d_gene: TRBD1; CDR3aa: CASSSTGTGYGNIQYF; CDR3nt: TGTGCCAGCAGCTCCACCGGGACAGGGTACGGAAACATTCAGTACTTC
j_gene: TRBJ2-7; v_gene: TRBV3-1/TRBV3-2; abundance: NA; len: 14; d_gene: NA; CDR3aa: CASSQATVVYEQYF; CDR3nt: TGTGCCAGCAGCCAAGCGACAGTAGTTTACGAGCAGTACTTC
j_gene: TRBJ1-3; v_gene: TRBV2; abundance: NA; len: 14; d_gene: NA; CDR3aa: CATTPGVSGNTIYF; CDR3nt: TGTGCCACCACTCCGGGGGTCTCTGGAAACACCATATATTTT
j_gene: TRBJ1-4; v_gene: TRBV14; abundance: NA; len: 13; d_gene: NA; CDR3aa: CASSRGNNEKLFF; CDR3nt: TGTGCCAGCAGTAGAGGGAATAATGAAAAACTGTTTTTT
j_gene: TRBJ2-7; v_gene: TRBV6-1; abundance: NA; len: 16; d_gene: TRBD2; CDR3aa: CASSEGATSGLYEQYF; CDR3nt: TGTGCCAGCAGTGAAGGTGCAACTAGCGGGCTCTACGAGCAGTACTTC
j_gene: TRBJ2-1; v_gene: TRBV2; abundance: NA; len: 10; d_gene: NA; CDR3aa: CASQALGQFF; CDR3nt: TGTGCCAGCCAGGCCTTGGGGCAGTTCTTC
j_gene: TRBJ2-1; v_gene: TRBV7-2; abundance: NA; len: 15; d_gene: TRBD2; CDR3aa: CASSSGTSPSNEQFF; CDR3nt: TGTGCCAGCAGCTCAGGGACTAGTCCCTCAAATGAGCAGTTCTTC
j_gene: TRBJ1-1; v_gene: TRBV12-3/TRBV12-4; abundance: once; len: 13; d_gene: NA; CDR3aa: CASSLGQPTEAFF; CDR3nt: TGTGCCAGCAGTTTGGGGCAGCCCACTGAAGCTTTCTTT
j_gene: TRBJ2-7; v_gene: TRBV28; abundance: NA; len: 16; d_gene: NA; CDR3aa: CASSMSSAGIPLRQYF; CDR3nt: TGTGCCAGCAGTATGAGTTCGGCAGGGATACCGCTAAGGCAGTACTTC
j_gene: TRBJ1-6; v_gene: TRBV5-1; abundance: NA; len: 15; d_gene: TRBD1; CDR3aa: CASSPTDRGSSPLHF; CDR3nt: TGCGCCAGCAGCCCGACGGACAGGGGTAGTTCACCCCTCCACTTT
j_gene: TRBJ2-7; v_gene: TRBV5-1; abundance: few; len: 15; d_gene: TRBD2; CDR3aa: CASSLVREGTYEQYF; CDR3nt: TGCGCCAGCAGCTTGGTCCGGGAGGGAACCTACGAGCAGTACTTC